A single sample gave rise to the 30 T cell receptor beta chains below, sequenced in a study of cytomegalovirus exposure and HLA in healthy donors. Amplification used 60 Vbeta primers and 13 Jbeta primers. Produced via immunoSEQ multiplex PCR; TCRdb's table is partial and in-frame only. Of about 200,000 clones in the sample, 75% to 85% are singletons; the top ten hold 1.5%. Specimen: PBMCs. The receptors stem from a girl aged 5 to 17 in good health and CMV-seropositive.

This chain links TRBV2 with TRBJ2-7, with a tentative D call TRBD1 (6 bases). Germline loops: CDR1 SNHLY, CDR2 FYNNEI. The V and J ends lost 5 bases and 2 bases respectively, with 13 bases between them. CDR3 size: 14 residues. CDR3 bases: TGTGCCAGCAGTAAAACAGGGCCGACCTACGAGCAGTACTTC. Amino acids: CASSKTGPTYEQYF.

Only a few counts were recorded for this clone. This chain links TRBV7-2 with TRBJ2-7; the D gene is possibly TRBD1 (6 bases). The CDR3 is 13 amino acids. CDR1 and CDR2 from the germline V gene are SGHTA and FQGNSA. Between the trimmed V and J ends, which lost 3 bases and 3 bases, there was a span of 9 bases. CDR3 DNA sequence: TGTGCCAGCAGCTTGAACAGGGACTACGAGCAGTACTTC. This gives the protein CASSLNRDYEQYF.

The chain uses TRBV6-1 and TRBJ1-5; TRBD1 agrees at 9 bases. This CDR3 region has 15 residues. V trimming: 6 bases; J trimming: 3 bases; junction bases outside the gene matches: 6. CDR1 MNHNS and CDR2 SASEGT come from the germline V gene. CDR3 region: CASRRQGVVNQPQHF. The CDR3 region has the DNA TGTGCCAGCAGGAGACAGGGGGTGGTCAATCAGCCCCAGCATTTT.

The rearrangement joins TRBV29-1 to TRBJ2-7, with TRBD1 matching over 8 bases. This CDR3 has 12 amino acids. The V gene's germline CDR1 is SQVTM and CDR2 ANQGSEA. Germline trimming cut 7 bases from V and 7 bases from J; bases unmatched to any gene: 9. CDR3 nucleotide sequence: TGCAGCGCCGTCAGGGGGCCGGAGGAGCAGTACTTC. Encoded protein: CSAVRGPEEQYF.

A few counts support this clone. The rearrangement links TRBV5-1 to TRBJ1-2; 7 positions match TRBD1. Germline CDR1 is SGHRS and CDR2 is YFSETQ. J lost 6 bases, V lost 4 bases, and 12 bases had no gene match. This CDR3 is built from 15 residues. The CDR3: CASSAGTDSYDGYTF. The CDR3 DNA follows: TGCGCCAGCAGCGCCGGGACAGATTCCTATGATGGCTACACCTTC.

The genes are TRBV6-5 and TRBJ1-1, with D possibly TRBD1 on 5 matching bases. Looked up from germline, CDR1 is MNHEY and CDR2 is SVGAGI. The CDR3 has 13 residues. V lost 4 bases and J lost 7, with 13 bases in between. CDR3 residues: CASSWDGGGEAFF. CDR3 nucleotide sequence: TGTGCCAGCAGTTGGGACGGGGGGGGTGAAGCTTTCTTT.

J is TRBJ2-5 and V is TRBV2, with 7 bases identical to TRBD2. Germline values: CDR1 SNHLY, CDR2 FYNNEI. CDR3 length: 16 amino acids. The V gene end was trimmed by 0 bases and the J gene end by 5 bases; junction bases not matched to a gene: 9. The CDR3 coding sequence is TGTGCCAGCAGTGAAGCGCGGCTAGCGGAGGAGGAGACCCAGTACTTC. Encoded protein: CASSEARLAEEETQYF.

Comments on this clone: The same CDR3 is also encoded by other DNA sequences in this sample. The chain joins TRBV9 to TRBJ2-7; the match to TRBD2 covers 9 bases. This CDR3 region has 13 residues. The trim removed 4 bases at V and 3 bases at J, leaving 2 bases unmatched. Germline V gene data show CDR1 as SGDLS and CDR2 as YYNGEE. CDR3 coding DNA: TGTGCCAGCAGCCCGACTAGCGGCTACGAGCAGTACTTC. Translating gives CASSPTSGYEQYF.

The sample holds a few counts of this clone. This chain links TRBV28 with TRBJ2-2, with D hard to call. The germline V and J ends were trimmed by 2 bases and 1 base, with 8 bases remaining between them. The germline V gene has CDR1 MDHEN and CDR2 SYDVKM. CDR3 size: 15 residues. The CDR3 is CASSLGGVNTGELFF. As DNA, the CDR3 is TGTGCCAGCAGTTTAGGTGGAGTGAACACCGGGGAGCTGTTTTTT.

The chain carries TRBV5-1 and TRBJ1-5; possible D gene TRBD1, 5 bases. The V gene lost 0 bases and the J gene lost 9 bases, with 19 bases spanning the gap. The germline gives CDR1 SGHRS, CDR2 YFSETQ. The CDR3 totals 16 residues. DNA of the CDR3: TGCGCCAGCAGCTTGGGATCGGAGGGGATCCTTCGGCCCCAGCATTTT. Protein: CASSLGSEGILRPQHF.

The rearrangement links TRBV7-2 to TRBJ2-4, with D possibly matching TRBD2 (5 bases). From germline, CDR1 is SGHTA and CDR2 FQGNSA. V was cut by 1 base and J by 0 bases, with 13 bases left in between. CDR3 length: 17 residues. DNA of the CDR3: TGTGCCAGCAGCTTAGGCGGGCTAGCCCCAGCCAAAAACATTCAGTACTTC. Translation gives CASSLGGLAPAKNIQYF.

The table lists this clone with a few counts. CDR3 coding DNA: TGTGCCAGCAGCCTTAGTCGCGAGCAGTACTTC. Its protein product is CASSLSREQYF. This chain joins TRBV25-1 and TRBJ2-7; D gene unclear. CDR3 length equals 11 residues. Trimming stripped 6 bases from V and 6 bases from J, with 9 bases between. Germline lookup yields CDR1 MGHDK and CDR2 SYGVNS.

This clone was seen a handful of times. This chain links TRBV6-5 with TRBJ1-2; 7 nucleotides align to TRBD1. Unmatched junction bases numbered 10, after V lost 5 bases and J lost 7 bases. Germline loops: CDR1 MNHEY, CDR2 SVGAGI. CDR3 length: 14 residues. The CDR3 here is CASSPTGPQGGYTF. CDR3 DNA sequence: TGTGCCAGCAGTCCGACAGGGCCTCAGGGTGGCTACACCTTC.

The V call is TRBV5-1, the J call TRBJ1-6, with 7 bases aligning to TRBD1. Losses at the gene ends were 7 bases for V and 11 bases for J; bases not matched to a gene: 9. This CDR3 contains 13 residues. Germline CDR1 is SGHRS and CDR2 is YFSETQ. CDR3 loop: CASSRTGGTPLHF. CDR3 DNA sequence: TGCGCCAGCTCAAGGACAGGCGGGACACCCCTCCACTTT. Drawing the rest from reference TRBV5-1 and TRBJ1-6, the complete variable domain is KAGVTQTPRYLIKTRGQQVTLSCSPISGHRSVSWYQQTPGQGLQFLFEYFSETQRNKGNFPGRFSGRQFSNSRSEMNVSTLELGDSALYLCASSRTGGTPLHFGNGTRLTVT.

The J gene is TRBJ1-3, the V gene TRBV7-9, with D perhaps matching TRBD1 (5 bases). The germline V gene has CDR1 SEHNR and CDR2 FQNEAQ (reference sequence). V was trimmed by 0 bases and J by 3 bases, leaving 9 bases between them. The CDR3 has 15 residues. The CDR3 here is CASSLAGTGGNTIYF. The CDR3 region has the DNA TGTGCCAGCAGCTTAGCGGGAACAGGTGGAAACACCATATATTTT.

The chain links TRBV7-4 to TRBJ1-4; D perhaps matches TRBD1 (5 bases). The CDR3 is 16 amino acids. The ends were cut back, 3 bases at V and 5 bases at J, with 16 bases in the middle. Germline CDR1 reads SGHVT; CDR2 reads SQSDAQ. CDR3 bases: TGTGCCAGCAGCTTCTTATTAGGGGTAGTAAATGAAAAACTGTTTTTT. It yields the protein CASSFLLGVVNEKLFF. Complete variable domain (other parts from reference TRBV7-4 and TRBJ1-4): GAGVSQSPRYKVAKRGRDVALRCDSISGHVTLYWYRQTLGQGSEVLTYSQSDAQRDKSGRPSGRFSAERPERSVSTLKIQRTEQGDSAVYLCASSFLLGVVNEKLFFGSGTQLSVL.

The J gene is TRBJ1-2, the V gene TRBV2; possibly TRBD1 for D (5 bases). CDR3 size: 13 residues. Germline lookup yields CDR1 SNHLY and CDR2 FYNNEI. The V end was cut by 6 bases, the J end by 3 bases, with 11 bases between. The CDR3 region is CASRVDRDYGYTF. CDR3 nucleotide sequence: TGTGCCAGCAGAGTAGACAGAGACTATGGCTACACCTTC.

This sequence joins TRBV4-1 and TRBJ2-3; 13 bases map to TRBD2. In germline, CDR1 is MGHRA, CDR2 YSYEKL. There are 17 residues in the CDR3. V was pared by 0 bases and J by 6 bases, with 6 bases of the junction left unmatched. CDR3 sequence (DNA): TGCGCCAGCAGCCAAGATCGACTAGCGGGGGGTACGGATACGCAGTATTTT. Translation gives CASSQDRLAGGTDTQYF.

The V call is TRBV18, the J call TRBJ1-1, with 8 bases that match TRBD1. The V gene end was trimmed by 3 bases and the J gene end by 1 base; junction bases not matched to a gene: 1. The CDR3 loop spans 14 amino acids. Germline CDR1 is KGHSH and CDR2 is LQKENI. The CDR3 reads CASSPGQANTEAFF. Written as DNA, the CDR3 is TGTGCCAGCTCACCGGGACAGGCGAACACTGAAGCTTTCTTT.

The CDR3 reads CASSSAGMNYEQYF. For the CDR3, the DNA is TGTGCCAGCAGCTCTGCCGGGATGAACTACGAGCAGTACTTC. The gene calls are TRBV7-6 and TRBJ2-7, with TRBD2 as a possible D gene (5 bases). V gave up 4 bases and J gave up 3 bases, with 13 bases separating them. The CDR3 has 14 residues. Germline values: CDR1 SGHVS, CDR2 FNYEAQ.

V usage is TRBV5-1 and J usage is TRBJ1-5; 8 nucleotides match TRBD1. Looked up from germline, CDR1 is SGHRS and CDR2 is YFSETQ. This CDR3 has 13 amino acids. The trim removed 4 bases at V and 5 bases at J, leaving 2 bases unmatched. The CDR3 region is CASSTDRDQPQHF. The CDR3 DNA follows: TGCGCCAGCAGCACGGACAGGGATCAGCCCCAGCATTTT.

The rearrangement joins TRBV6-5 to TRBJ1-2; 7 nucleotides line up with TRBD1. Germline CDR1 reads MNHEY; CDR2 reads SVGAGI. V was clipped by 4 bases and J by 6 bases; unmatched bases: 5. There are 13 residues in the CDR3. The CDR3 reads CASSSRGLDGYTF. CDR3 coding DNA: TGTGCCAGCAGTTCCAGGGGGTTAGATGGCTACACCTTC.

The V call is TRBV5-1, the J call TRBJ2-7, with TRBD1 matching 7 bases. Unmatched junction bases numbered 7, after V lost 1 base and J lost 3 bases. The CDR3 totals 15 residues. CDR1 is SGHRS, CDR2 YFSETQ, per germline. CDR3 sequence: CASSLKGGAGYEQYF. CDR3 nucleotide sequence: TGCGCCAGCAGCTTGAAAGGGGGCGCGGGCTACGAGCAGTACTTC.

The chain combines TRBV7-2 with TRBJ2-3, with 7 bases fitting TRBD2. CDR1 is SGHTA and CDR2 is FQGNSA in the germline V gene. Trimming at V came to 6 bases and at J to 3 bases, leaving 9 bases not matched to a gene. This CDR3 is built from 15 residues. CDR3 residues: CASRRGASGTDTQYF. The CDR3 DNA reads TGTGCCAGCAGAAGAGGGGCTAGCGGTACAGATACGCAGTATTTT.

This chain joins TRBV25-1 and TRBJ1-1; D is perhaps TRBD1 (6 bases). The CDR3 consists of 14 residues. Trimming removed 4 bases at V and 4 bases at J, with 13 bases between. From germline, CDR1 is MGHDK and CDR2 SYGVNS. For the CDR3, the DNA is TGTGCCAGCAGTGTCGTACAGGGAACCACTGAAGCTTTCTTT. Residues: CASSVVQGTTEAFF.

The chain joins TRBV4-3 to TRBJ1-4; 7 nucleotides align to TRBD1. This CDR3 has 15 residues. V gave up 0 bases and J gave up 8 bases; unmatched junction bases: 6. CDR1 LGHNA and CDR2 YSLEER come from the germline V gene. CDR3 sequence reads: CASSQDRGLAEKLFF. The CDR3 nucleotides are TGCGCCAGCAGCCAAGATAGGGGGCTGGCCGAAAAACTGTTTTTT.

Turning to this clone: The sample has other DNA sequences that encode this CDR3 too. The chain recombines TRBV4-2 with TRBJ2-5; D ambiguous. The germline V and J ends were trimmed by 0 bases and 1 base, with 9 bases remaining between them. Per germline, CDR1 LGHNA and CDR2 YNFKEQ. CDR3 size: 15 residues. CDR3 amino acids: CASSQDRGSQETQYF. Written as DNA, the CDR3 is TGTGCCAGCAGCCAAGATCGAGGTTCCCAAGAGACCCAGTACTTC.

This clone was counted only a few times. The chain recombines TRBV2 with TRBJ1-5; no definite D call. Trimming pared 3 bases from V and 2 bases from J, leaving 11 bases between. The CDR3 totals 15 residues. CDR1 is SNHLY and CDR2 is FYNNEI in the germline V gene. Here the CDR3 reads CASSERPWGNQPQHF. The CDR3 bases are TGTGCCAGCAGTGAGCGGCCGTGGGGCAATCAGCCCCAGCATTTT. Together with reference TRBV2 and TRBJ1-5, the CDR3 gives the full variable domain: EPEVTQTPSHQVTQMGQEVILRCVPISNHLYFYWYRQILGQKVEFLVSFYNNEISEKSEIFDDQFSVERPDGSNFTLKIRSTKLEDSAMYFCASSERPWGNQPQHFGDGTRLSIL.

V is TRBV9 and J is TRBJ2-2, with TRBD2 as a possible D gene (5 bases). Trimming cost V 0 bases and J 4 bases, with 10 bases left between them. This CDR3 comprises 15 residues. The germline V gene has CDR1 SGDLS and CDR2 YYNGEE. The CDR3 coding sequence is TGTGCCAGCAGCGTAGACAGCGGTGGCACCGGGGAGCTGTTTTTT. This sequence encodes CASSVDSGGTGELFF.

The chain joins TRBV14 to TRBJ2-1, with TRBD1 as a possible D gene (5 bases). V was shortened by 3 bases and J by 6 bases, with 21 bases between the two germline ends. The CDR3 totals 17 residues. The germline V gene has CDR1 SGHDN and CDR2 FVKESK. The CDR3 nucleotides read TGTGCCAGCAGCCATCGCCGGCAGGGAATTGGGGCCAATGAGCAGTTCTTC. Protein sequence: CASSHRRQGIGANEQFF.